These 32 T cell receptor beta chains came from one sample sequenced in a study of CD8 T cells in ankylosing spondylitis. TCRdb reanalysed the 5' RACE reads using MiXCR and keeps one entry per CDR3 protein. The sample lists 700,000 to 850,000 distinct CDR3 sequences, 12% occurring once. Findings and caveats of the study: One TCR beta motif, made up of about 8 highly homologous variants, appeared characteristic of ankylosing spondylitis blood.

These receptors are not linked to any known antigen. Input material: blood, either unsorted or a sorted T cell fraction (not recorded which). The receptors were sampled from a male donor with ankylosing spondylitis.

This clonotype has ten or more counts. This rearrangement joins TRBV29-1 to TRBJ2-5, with TRBD1 as a possible D gene (5 bases). The CDR3 consists of 15 residues. V was clipped by 5 bases and J by 2 bases, with 18 bases between them. Germline V lookup: CDR1 SQVTM, CDR2 ANQGSEA. CDR3 region: CSVPDSSYSQETQYF. For the CDR3, the DNA is TGCAGCGTTCCCGACAGCTCCTACTCTCAAGAGACCCAGTACTTC. Full variable domain (remainder filled in from reference TRBV29-1 and TRBJ2-5): SAVISQKPSRDICQRGTSLTIQCQVDSQVTMMFWYRQQPGQSLTLIATANQGSEATYESGFVIDKFPISRPNLTFSTLTVSNMSPEDSSIYLCSVPDSSYSQETQYFGPGTRLLVL.

Turning to this clonotype: One base away lies a much larger clone, so this may be a sequencing read error. The chain is built from TRBV6-1 and TRBJ2-7; D is possibly TRBD1 or TRBD2 (5 bases each). The CDR3 length is 15 residues. Per the germline V gene, CDR1 is MNHNS and CDR2 is SASEGT. V gave up 11 bases and J gave up 4 bases, with 24 bases separating them. CDR3: CACGLGPGQVYEQYF. The CDR3 nucleotides are TGTGCCTGCGGGCTCGGGCCAGGGCAGGTGTACGAGCAGTACTTC.

V and J are TRBV29-1 and TRBJ2-1, with 8 nucleotides matching TRBD2. In germline, CDR1 is SQVTM, CDR2 ANQGSEA. This CDR3 has 10 residues. J was trimmed by 15 bases and V by 7 bases; bases with no gene match: 8. The CDR3, as DNA: TGCAGCGCCGGGGGGGGCCTCTGGTTCTTC. Protein product: CSAGGGLWFF.

The genes are TRBV5-5 and TRBJ2-1, with 14 bases matching TRBD2. CDR1 and CDR2 from the germline V gene are SGHKS and YYEKEE (reference sequence). V shed 7 bases, J shed 10 bases, and the junction held 7 bases outside the gene matches. This CDR3 is built from 14 residues. In nucleotides, the CDR3 is TGTGCCAGCCGACTAGCGGGAGGGCCACGGGAGCAGTTCTTC. This gives the protein CASRLAGGPREQFF.

The CDR3 coding sequence is TGCAGTGTCAGAGGACTAGCGGGGGCTCTCGACGAGCAGTACTTC. It encodes CSVRGLAGALDEQYF. V is TRBV20-1 and J is TRBJ2-7; TRBD2 aligns across 13 bases. Trimming at V came to 7 bases and at J to 5 bases, leaving 11 bases not matched to a gene. Germline assignment: CDR1 DFQATT and CDR2 SNEGSKA (reference sequence). CDR3 length equals 15 residues.

The chain joins TRBV4-1 to TRBJ2-1, with D perhaps matching TRBD2 (6 bases). V lost 5 bases and J 5 bases, leaving 28 bases between the germline ends. The CDR3 runs 19 residues. CDR1 and CDR2 (germline): MGHRA, YSYEKL. The CDR3 loop reads CASSSRLLSWEDLHNEQFF. The CDR3 nucleotides are TGCGCCAGCAGCTCAAGGCTGCTCTCGTGGGAGGATCTACACAATGAGCAGTTCTTC.

There are many counts of this clonotype. The chain employs TRBV28 and TRBJ1-6; 11 positions agree with TRBD1. Germline CDR1 reads MDHEN; CDR2 reads SYDVKM. V lost 10 bases, J lost 2 bases, and 13 bases stayed unmatched. The CDR3 runs 18 residues. The CDR3 region is CATWGTGGELPYNSPLHF. As DNA, the CDR3 is TGTGCCACATGGGGGACAGGGGGAGAACTGCCCTATAATTCACCCCTCCACTTT.

This clonotype was counted ten times or more. The gene calls are TRBV10-3 and TRBJ1-6; TRBD1 might be the D (5 bases). This CDR3 comprises 17 residues. Deletions cut 1 base from V and 0 bases from J, with 10 bases between. Germline V gives CDR1 ENHRY, CDR2 SYGVKD. DNA for the CDR3: TGTGCCATCAGTGAGTTCGCAGGGAGCTCCTATAATTCACCCCTCCACTTT. This codes for CAISEFAGSSYNSPLHF.

The V gene is TRBV18, the J gene TRBJ1-5; no clear D. The CDR3 has 14 amino acids. The V gene lost 3 bases and the J gene lost 9 bases, with 15 bases spanning the gap. Germline lookup yields CDR1 KGHSH and CDR2 LQKENI. CDR3 sequence reads: CASSPLAARRPQHF. For the CDR3, the DNA is TGTGCCAGCTCACCCCTGGCGGCGCGACGGCCCCAGCATTTT.

Ten or more counts support this clonotype. The chain recombines TRBV5-1 with TRBJ1-2, with a possible D match to TRBD1 (6 bases). Deletions cut 1 base from V and 3 bases from J, with 10 bases between. CDR1 SGHRS and CDR2 YFSETQ come from the germline V gene. This CDR3 spans 14 amino acids. CDR3 protein: CASSLTGTDYGYTF. The CDR3 DNA reads as TGCGCCAGCAGCTTGACAGGGACGGACTATGGCTACACCTTC.

There are a few counts of this clonotype. The J gene is TRBJ2-2, the V gene TRBV6-5; 9 bases map to TRBD2. V dropped 4 bases and J dropped 7; count of bases not matched to a gene: 7. CDR3 size: 15 residues. In germline, CDR1 is MNHEY, CDR2 SVGAGI. In DNA, the CDR3 is TGTGCCAGCAGTTCACGCGGGAGGGCCGGCGGGGAGCTGTTTTTT. Translation gives CASSSRGRAGGELFF.

This clonotype was seen only a few times. J is TRBJ2-7 and V is TRBV5-5; D is perhaps TRBD2 (5 bases). The germline gives CDR1 SGHKS, CDR2 YYEKEE (reference sequence). CDR3 size: 14 residues. V was shortened by 1 base and J by 4 bases, with 12 bases between the two germline ends. CDR3 in DNA: TGTGCCAGCAGCTTGAGCACCGGGGAGTACGAGCAGTACTTC. Amino acid sequence: CASSLSTGEYEQYF.

V usage is TRBV20-1 and J usage is TRBJ2-5, with 9 bases matching TRBD2. Looked up from germline, CDR1 is DFQATT and CDR2 is SNEGSKA (reference sequence). The CDR3 contains 15 residues. V was pared by 0 bases and J by 9 bases, with 11 bases of the junction left unmatched. CDR3 sequence: CSAREGSGGPRAQYF. The CDR3 DNA sequence: TGCAGTGCTAGAGAGGGTAGCGGGGGCCCTCGGGCCCAGTACTTC.

This clonotype was observed at least ten times. The chain recombines TRBV28 with TRBJ1-1; TRBD1 aligns across 8 bases. The CDR3 length is 14 residues. The V gene's germline CDR1 is MDHEN and CDR2 SYDVKM. Trimming took 5 bases from V and 7 from J; bases not matched to a gene: 9. The CDR3 DNA reads as TGTGCCAGCAGTGTCGCAGGGGACAGGAGTGAAGCTTTCTTT. This sequence encodes CASSVAGDRSEAFF.

The chain uses TRBV9 and TRBJ2-5; TRBD2 might be the D (6 bases). Looked up from germline, CDR1 is SGDLS and CDR2 is YYNGEE. The ends were cut back, 0 bases at V and 2 bases at J, with 14 bases in the middle. This CDR3 region has 16 residues. CDR3 sequence reads: CASSVAAAGRQETQYF. In nucleotides, the CDR3 is TGTGCCAGCAGCGTAGCGGCGGCGGGGCGACAAGAGACCCAGTACTTC.

J is TRBJ2-7 and V is TRBV7-2; no clear D gene. Trimming shortened V by 5 bases and J by 3 bases, and 14 bases separated the two germline ends. Germline CDR1 reads SGHTA; CDR2 reads FQGNSA. This CDR3 is 14 amino acids long. CDR3 protein: CASSLRAFLYEQYF. Written as DNA, the CDR3 is TGTGCCAGCAGCCTCCGGGCCTTCCTCTACGAGCAGTACTTC.

This clonotype has only a few counts. This chain links TRBV7-2 with TRBJ1-1; D possibly corresponds to TRBD1 (5 bases). The CDR3 has 13 residues. The V end was cut by 4 bases, the J end by 7 bases, with 13 bases between. Germline CDR1 is SGHTA and CDR2 is FQGNSA. CDR3 in amino acids: CASSWGGGLEAFF. The CDR3 DNA sequence: TGTGCCAGCAGCTGGGGGGGAGGCCTTGAAGCTTTCTTT.

This clonotype was seen a handful of times. The J gene is TRBJ1-2, the V gene TRBV29-1; 7 nucleotides match TRBD1. The length of the CDR3 is 12 residues. Germline lookup yields CDR1 SQVTM and CDR2 ANQGSEA. V shed 6 bases, J shed 6 bases, and the junction held 7 bases outside the gene matches. The CDR3: CSVLRDRDGYTF. CDR3 nucleotide sequence: TGCAGCGTCCTCCGGGACAGAGATGGCTACACCTTC.

This clonotype occurred many times. This chain links TRBV4-2 with TRBJ2-1; unclear D gene. There are 14 residues in the CDR3. Trimming cost V 8 bases and J 0 bases, with 11 bases left between them. CDR1 is LGHNA, CDR2 YNFKEQ, per germline. CDR3 sequence (DNA): TGTGCCAGCTCCCAGGACCCCTCCTACAATGAGCAGTTCTTC. Its protein product is CASSQDPSYNEQFF.

The V gene is TRBV6-1, the J gene TRBJ2-1; D uncertain. Germline lookup yields CDR1 MNHNS and CDR2 SASEGT. V gave up 7 bases and J gave up 2 bases, with 18 bases separating them. This CDR3 is built from 16 residues. DNA for the CDR3: TGTGCCAGCACCCATCGACGCGGCTCGACCTACAATGAGCAGTTCTTC. It yields the protein CASTHRRGSTYNEQFF.

This clonotype was seen at least ten times. The chain links TRBV10-3 to TRBJ1-6; D gene unclear. There are 15 residues in the CDR3. From germline, CDR1 is ENHRY and CDR2 SYGVKD. V was clipped by 4 bases and J by 4 bases, with 11 bases between them. The CDR3 is CAISGAWQYNSPLHF. CDR3 coding DNA: TGTGCCATCAGTGGCGCATGGCAGTATAATTCACCCCTCCACTTT.

This clonotype was recorded many times. The rearrangement uses TRBV11-2 and TRBJ1-1; D unclear. The CDR3 sequence is 12 residues long. V gave up 5 bases and J gave up 8 bases, with 12 bases separating them. The germline gives CDR1 SGHAT, CDR2 FQNNGV. CDR3 nucleotides: TGTGCCAGCAGCCAACTTCCAGGCGAAGCTTTCTTT. As protein: CASSQLPGEAFF. The whole variable domain, filled in from reference TRBV11-2 and TRBJ1-1, reads EAGVAQSPRYKIIEKRQSVAFWCNPISGHATLYWYQQILGQGPKLLIQFQNNGVVDDSQLPKDRFSAERLKGVDSTLKIQPAKLEDSAVYLCASSQLPGEAFFGQGTRLTVV.

This clonotype showed up many times. The chain carries TRBV28 and TRBJ1-1; D is possibly TRBD1 (5 bases). V was pared by 3 bases and J by 8 bases, with 19 bases between. In germline, CDR1 is MDHEN, CDR2 SYDVKM. The CDR3 runs 15 residues. In nucleotides, the CDR3 is TGTGCCAGCAGTTTCAGTAGGGGATCCAAAACCGAAGCTTTCTTT. Encoded protein: CASSFSRGSKTEAFF.

V usage is TRBV12-3 or TRBV12-4 and J usage is TRBJ1-5, with 9 positions matching TRBD1. CDR3 length equals 15 residues. J lost 5 bases, V lost 2 bases, and 4 bases had no gene match. CDR3 DNA: TGTGCCAGCAGTTTAAAGGACAGGGGATATCAGCCCCAGCATTTT. It codes for CASSLKDRGYQPQHF.

The V gene is TRBV6-2 or TRBV6-3, the J gene TRBJ2-7; the D gene is possibly TRBD1 (6 bases). V was clipped by 6 bases and J by 3 bases, with 18 bases between them. The CDR3 is 15 amino acids. Germline lookup yields CDR1 MNHEY and CDR2 SVGEGT. The CDR3 DNA is TGTGCCAGCAGCCGCGGACAGCAGAGGTTCTACGAGCAGTACTTC. Its protein product is CASSRGQQRFYEQYF.

This clonotype was counted between two and nine times. This chain joins TRBV10-2 and TRBJ2-7; TRBD1 matches 8 bases. The V gene's germline CDR1 is WSHSY and CDR2 SAAADI. This CDR3 contains 15 residues. With 2 bases clipped from V and 5 bases from J, the junction kept 8 bases outside the gene matches. DNA for the CDR3: TGCGCCAGCAGTGAGCGAAGGACAGGGCTCCACGAGCAGTACTTC. Translation gives CASSERRTGLHEQYF.

This clonotype has just a few counts. The chain couples TRBV20-1 to TRBJ1-2; 9 nucleotides match TRBD1. The germline V gene encodes CDR1 DFQATT and CDR2 SNEGSKA (reference sequence). The CDR3 sequence is 13 residues long. V lost 4 bases to trimming and J lost 4 bases; unmatched junction nucleotides: 4. CDR3 sequence (DNA): TGCAGTGCTAAGGACAGGGGACTCTATGGCTACACCTTC. Encoded protein: CSAKDRGLYGYTF.

The rearrangement uses TRBV6-5 and TRBJ1-1; D uncertain. This CDR3 has 15 amino acids. Germline V gene data show CDR1 as MNHEY and CDR2 as SVGAGI. Trimming cost V 2 bases and J 0 bases, with 10 bases left between them. The CDR3: CASSYVPGMNTEAFF. The DNA of the CDR3 is TGTGCCAGCAGTTACGTACCGGGAATGAACACTGAAGCTTTCTTT.

This clonotype came up a few times. The V call is TRBV7-9, the J call TRBJ2-2; D is perhaps TRBD1 (6 bases). The CDR3 runs to 15 residues. The V end was cut by 3 bases, the J end by 8 bases, with 16 bases between. Germline CDR1 and CDR2: SEHNR and FQNEAQ (reference sequence). CDR3 nucleotides: TGTGCCAGCAGCTTGTGGGACAACCCGCTAGGGGAGCTGTTTTTT. Translation gives CASSLWDNPLGELFF.

This chain uses TRBV5-1 with TRBJ2-5; the D gene is possibly TRBD1 (5 bases). Trimming took off 5 bases at V and 4 bases at J, with 9 bases between the two ends. Germline CDR1 is SGHRS and CDR2 is YFSETQ. CDR3 length: 12 residues. Here the CDR3 DNA reads TGCGCCAGCAGTAGACAGATAGAGACCCAGTACTTC. It is translated as CASSRQIETQYF.

This clonotype was picked up a small number of times. An end of the junction differs from the germline gene, which may be a read error. V is TRBV20-1 and J is TRBJ1-2; D may be TRBD1 (5 bases). The CDR3 is 12 residues long. The germline CDR1 and CDR2 sequences are DFQATT and SNEGSKA (reference sequence). CDR3 bases: TGCAGTGCTAGAGAGGGGACCAAGTCTAGGGCCTTC. Its translation is CSAREGTKSRAF.

The CDR3 sequence: CAISDWQGSSGANVLTF. CDR3 DNA sequence: TGTGCCATCAGTGATTGGCAGGGCTCCTCTGGGGCCAACGTCCTGACTTTC. The J gene is TRBJ2-6, the V gene TRBV10-3; tentatively, D is TRBD1 (5 bases). V dropped 3 bases and J dropped 0 bases, with 12 bases sitting between them. This CDR3 is built from 17 residues. Looked up from germline, CDR1 is ENHRY and CDR2 is SYGVKD.